This T cell receptor beta chain was recorded in a study of CD8 T cells in Susac syndrome (dated by TCRdb to the late 2010s). Study-level background: Repertoire sequencing was used to test whether CD8+ T cell activation and differentiation in Susac syndrome was antigen driven.

RNA was extracted using the RNeasy kit, and roughly 0.45 to 1 microgram was reverse transcribed with random hexamers. TCR beta CDR3 regions were amplified with the immunoSEQ multiplex PCR assay covering 54 Vbeta and 13 Jbeta segments. PCR amplification bias was corrected by using a synthetic template baseline for primer optimization and computational correction. Regarding the original processing steps: Reads were annotated to V, D and J genes according to IMGT and were analyzed with immunoSEQ Analyzer, with only productive sequences retained. Clonality was calculated as one minus the Shannon entropy normalized by log2 of the number of productive unique sequences. For each patient and control, public and private clones were evaluated among the 100 most prevalent clones. A clone was defined as Susac-specific if it was absent from the healthy and MS cohorts, from roughly 980 published viral clones and from other ImmuneACCESS disease sequences. The public reads were reanalyzed by TCRdb: fastp trimming at Q25, MiXCR alignment, in-frame beta chains only. Rows merge per CDR3 protein into single entries with the most common DNA and genes. Clone size and V and J calls follow TCRdb, not the original study. Recorded for this sample are around 230,000 distinct CDR3 sequences; roughly 96% of them occurred a single time. Clones ranked in the top ten supply about 0.088% of the sample.

Peripheral blood CD8+ and CD4+ T cells from healthy donors, Susac syndrome patients and multiple sclerosis patients were profiled using high-throughput TCR beta sequencing. Multiple sclerosis controls were treatment-naive patients with stable or active relapsing-remitting disease fulfilling revised McDonald criteria. Bulk CD8+ and CD4+ T cells were purified by magnetic negative isolation, whereas CD8+ TEMRA cells were enriched by FACS. Blood was collected in EDTA tubes and processed within 24 hours, with PBMCs isolated through density gradient centrifugation. PBMCs intended for TCR sequencing were frozen in liquid nitrogen and were later thawed in a 37 degrees C water bath. Purity of sorted or isolated CD4+, CD8+ and CD8+ TEMRA cells was at least 90%. This clonotype occurred once. Its antigen remains undetermined. No much larger clone is present one base from it, and per-base qualities are unavailable. Evidence from a single read is weak.

The paper's findings and limits, for the study overall: The number of individuals in the TCR sequencing and HLA analysis was acknowledged as relatively small.

The CDR3 has 16 amino acids, counting the end cysteine and phenylalanine. Only the CDR3 DNA stays, 48 bases, in frame from base 1. At the junction V is shortened by 5 bases and J by 2 bases; bases outside the gene matches: 9. The germline V gene gives CDR1 as SGHTA and CDR2 as FQGNSA. The specimen was CD4+ T cells from PBMCs. This receptor was taken from a human donor with multiple sclerosis. This chain is built from TRBV7-2 and TRBJ2-5; 9 of the junction bases match TRBD1. The CDR3 is CASSARGQGRQETQYF. The DNA reads TGTGCCAGCAGCGCCAGAGGACAGGGGAGGCAAGAGACCCAGTACTTC.